This TCR beta chain originates from a study of control samples from healthy donors and cancer patients. V was pared by 5 bases and J by 3 bases, with 15 bases between. This CDR3 spans 15 amino acids. Germline V lookup: CDR1 MNHEY, CDR2 SMNVEV (reference sequence). Here immunoSEQ multiplex PCR was the method, and the copy in TCRdb shows in-frame clones only, minus some. The data show more than 110,000 clones, 88% seen once. This clonotype originated in a woman in her twenties or thirties in good health. The specimen was blood. V is TRBV27 and J is TRBJ2-3; D gene uncertain. The CDR3 loop reads CASSGRAGTTDTQYF. The CDR3 nucleotides read TGTGCCAGCAGTGGCCGGGCAGGTACGACAGATACGCAGTATTTT.